These 31 T cell receptor beta chains were sequenced from one sample in a study of lymphopenia after photon versus proton radiotherapy. Using immunoSEQ multiplex PCR, the repertoire was profiled, and TCRdb retains in-frame clones only, with some absent. In the table there are under 20,000 clones, 75% to 95% of which are singletons. Source: peripheral blood, taken from a patient treated with photon-based radiotherapy. The source of these receptors is a man in his fifties or sixties with pancreatic cancer.

This chain joins TRBV5-4 and TRBJ2-7; a possible D gene is TRBD1 (6 bases). The germline V gene has CDR1 SGHNT and CDR2 YYREEE (reference sequence). The CDR3 is 13 amino acids. Trimming took 4 bases from V and 2 from J, leaving 10 bases between them. CDR3 protein: CASSTTGTYEQYF. CDR3 bases: TGTGCCAGCAGCACCACAGGGACCTACGAGCAGTACTTC.

This chain connects TRBV7-2 to TRBJ2-1; D is unclear. The ends were cut back, 3 bases at V and 8 bases at J, with 11 bases in the middle. This CDR3 is built from 13 residues. The germline CDR1 and CDR2 sequences are SGHTA and FQGNSA. CDR3 bases: TGTGCCAGCAGCTTCAGGTCGGGCGATGAGCAGTTCTTC. Its protein product is CASSFRSGDEQFF. Supplemented by reference TRBV7-2 and TRBJ2-1, the full variable domain reads GAGVSQSPSNKVTEKGKDVELRCDPISGHTALYWYRQSLGQGLEFLIYFQGNSAPDKSGLPSDRFSAERTGGSVSTLTIQRTQQEDSAVYLCASSFRSGDEQFFGPGTRLTVL.

The genes are TRBV29-1 and TRBJ2-1; either TRBD1 or TRBD2 may fit D (5 bases each). CDR1 SQVTM and CDR2 ANQGSEA come from the germline V gene. The ends were cut back, 3 bases at V and 5 bases at J, with 17 bases in the middle. The CDR3 covers 15 residues. CDR3: CSVDGVRDHNNEQFF. CDR3 nucleotides: TGCAGCGTTGATGGTGTCAGGGACCATAACAATGAGCAGTTCTTC.

The rearrangement links TRBV6-6 to TRBJ1-1, with TRBD1 matching over 7 bases. The CDR3 consists of 15 residues. Germline CDR1 reads MNHNY; CDR2 reads SVGAGI (reference sequence). Trimming removed 7 bases from V and 0 bases from J; junction bases left unmatched: 8. The CDR3 nucleotides read TGTGCCAGCATCCAGGGGGGGGGTGTGAACACTGAAGCTTTCTTT. Its translation: CASIQGGGVNTEAFF.

The count of this clone is one. J is TRBJ1-3 and V is TRBV7-9; unclear D gene. Trimming removed 2 bases at V and 2 bases at J, with 7 bases between. The CDR3 length is 14 residues. Per germline, CDR1 SEHNR and CDR2 FQNEAQ (reference sequence). The CDR3 spells CASSLPEAGNTIYF. CDR3 DNA: TGTGCCAGCAGCTTACCGGAAGCTGGAAACACCATATATTTT.

This chain connects TRBV10-3 to TRBJ2-7; D possibly corresponds to TRBD2 (6 bases). The V end was cut by 6 bases, the J end by 2 bases, with 17 bases between. The CDR3 loop spans 15 amino acids. Germline-derived CDR1 and CDR2 are ENHRY and SYGVKD. CDR3 sequence: CAIREGDGWTYEQYF. The CDR3 DNA reads TGTGCCATCAGGGAGGGTGACGGATGGACCTACGAGCAGTACTTC.

The chain has TRBV4-1 and TRBJ2-4; TRBD2 matches 12 bases. Germline lookup yields CDR1 MGHRA and CDR2 YSYEKL. This CDR3 spans 17 amino acids. V trimming: 3 bases; J trimming: 3 bases; junction bases outside the gene matches: 6. The CDR3 DNA follows: TGCGCCAGCAGCCACCTCGGACTAGCGGGGATCAAAAACATTCAGTACTTC. Protein: CASSHLGLAGIKNIQYF.

The chain combines TRBV7-9 with TRBJ2-7; tentative D call: TRBD2 (6 bases). This CDR3 has 14 residues. Trimming pared 6 bases from V and 0 bases from J, leaving 12 bases between. Germline assignment: CDR1 SEHNR and CDR2 FQNEAQ (reference sequence). The CDR3 sequence: CASRNSGRSYEQYF. CDR3 DNA sequence: TGTGCCAGCAGGAATAGCGGTCGCTCCTACGAGCAGTACTTC. The full variable domain, with the rest looked up from reference TRBV7-9 and TRBJ2-7, is DTGVSQNPRHKITKRGQNVTFRCDPISEHNRLYWYRQTLGQGPEFLTYFQNEAQLEKSRLLSDRFSAERPKGSFSTLEIQRTEQGDSAMYLCASRNSGRSYEQYFGPGTRLTVT.

In nucleotides, the CDR3 is TGTGCCAGCAGACAGTATAGCAATCAGCCCCAGCATTTT. This encodes CASRQYSNQPQHF. V is TRBV6-5 and J is TRBJ1-5; unclear D gene. Germline V lookup: CDR1 MNHEY, CDR2 SVGAGI. The V and J ends lost 6 bases and 0 bases respectively, with 6 bases between them. The CDR3 consists of 13 residues.

The rearrangement uses TRBV27 and TRBJ1-6, with a possible D match to TRBD1 (6 bases). This CDR3 has 17 amino acids. Per germline, CDR1 MNHEY and CDR2 SMNVEV (reference sequence). The V end lost 4 bases, the J end lost 0 bases, and 13 bases lay between the germline ends. The CDR3: CASSSTGLSSYNSPLHF. CDR3 bases: TGTGCCAGCAGTTCTACAGGGTTGAGCTCCTATAATTCACCCCTCCACTTT.

J is TRBJ1-1 and V is TRBV7-3; D not certain. V shed 3 bases and J shed 1 base, with 6 bases lying between them. Germline assignment: CDR1 SGHTA and CDR2 FQGTGA. This CDR3 spans 13 amino acids. The CDR3 loop is CASSFWQNTEAFF. CDR3 sequence (DNA): TGTGCCAGCAGCTTTTGGCAGAACACTGAAGCTTTCTTT.

This chain joins TRBV2 and TRBJ2-2, with 12 bases matching TRBD2. J was trimmed by 2 bases and V by 7 bases; bases with no gene match: 5. Germline-derived CDR1 and CDR2 are SNHLY and FYNNEI. The CDR3 runs to 16 residues. In nucleotides, the CDR3 is TGTGCCAGCAAGAGACTAGCGGGGGCCAACACCGGGGAGCTGTTTTTT. The encoded protein is CASKRLAGANTGELFF.

The gene calls are TRBV7-2 and TRBJ1-5; D is perhaps TRBD1 (5 bases). This CDR3 comprises 17 residues. CDR1 and CDR2 from the germline V gene are SGHTA and FQGNSA. The V gene lost 2 bases and the J gene lost 2 bases, with 16 bases spanning the gap. The CDR3 DNA sequence: TGTGCCAGCAGCTTAAAGTCCGAGTTAGGGGGCAATCAGCCCCAGCATTTT. Translating gives CASSLKSELGGNQPQHF.

The chain has TRBV7-9 and TRBJ1-6; the match to TRBD1 covers 8 bases. Germline trimming cut 4 bases from V and 0 bases from J; bases unmatched to any gene: 8. Germline V gene lookup returns CDR1 SEHNR and CDR2 FQNEAQ (reference sequence). The length of the CDR3 is 18 residues. For the CDR3, the DNA is TGTGCCAGCAGCTCCTCCGGGACAGGTCTCTCCTATAATTCACCCCTCCACTTT. This gives the protein CASSSSGTGLSYNSPLHF.

The rearrangement joins TRBV7-9 to TRBJ1-5; TRBD1 might be the D (6 bases). The CDR3 totals 14 residues. The V end lost 5 bases, the J end lost 7 bases, and 15 bases lay between the germline ends. The germline V gene has CDR1 SEHNR and CDR2 FQNEAQ (reference sequence). The CDR3 sequence: CASSPTGSRQPQHF. CDR3 DNA sequence: TGTGCCAGCAGCCCCACAGGGTCGCGGCAGCCCCAGCATTTT.

The chain recombines TRBV5-4 with TRBJ2-2, with D unclear. Trimming left V 3 bases short and J 8 bases short, with 5 bases between. This CDR3 has 11 residues. Per germline, CDR1 SGHNT and CDR2 YYREEE (reference sequence). This CDR3 is CASSSSGELFF. In DNA, the CDR3 is TGTGCCAGCAGCTCTTCAGGGGAGCTGTTTTTT.

This clone was seen just once. CDR3 coding DNA: TGTGCTAGTGGTTCAAAGCCTATAACAGGTAGCAATCAGCCCCAGCATTTT. Amino acids: CASGSKPITGSNQPQHF. The chain couples TRBV12-5 to TRBJ1-5, with D possibly matching TRBD1 (5 bases). This CDR3 has 17 amino acids. Germline-derived CDR1 and CDR2 are LGHNT and FRNRAP. V lost 4 bases to trimming and J lost 0 bases, with 16 bases between them. Drawing the rest from reference TRBV12-5 and TRBJ1-5, the complete variable domain is DARVTQTPRHKVTEMGQEVTMRCQPILGHNTVFWYRQTMMQGLELLAYFRNRAPLDDSGMPKDRFSAEMPDATLATLKIQPSEPRDSAVYFCASGSKPITGSNQPQHFGDGTRLSIL.

Of note for this clone: Other nucleotide sequences in the sample specify the same CDR3. The chain links TRBV20-1 to TRBJ2-1, with unresolved D. Germline V gene data show CDR1 as DFQATT and CDR2 as SNEGSKA (reference sequence). This CDR3 has 10 amino acids. Trimming removed 6 bases at V and 6 bases at J, with 6 bases between. The CDR3 DNA sequence: TGCAGTGCCTGGGGCAATGAGCAGTTCTTC. Translated: CSAWGNEQFF.

In this sample, this clone turned up once. V and J are TRBV30 and TRBJ2-2, with unresolved D. Trimming took off 3 bases at V and 4 bases at J, with 3 bases between the two ends. Germline CDR1 is GTSNPN and CDR2 is SVGIG (reference sequence). The CDR3 is 11 residues long. The CDR3 sequence is CAWSPTGELFF. CDR3 nucleotides: TGTGCCTGGAGCCCCACCGGGGAGCTGTTTTTT.

V and J are TRBV7-7 and TRBJ2-5; D could derive from TRBD1 or TRBD2 (7 bases each). The ends were cut back, 6 bases at V and 0 bases at J, with 11 bases in the middle. CDR1 SSHAT and CDR2 FNYEAQ come from the germline V gene (reference sequence). The CDR3 consists of 14 residues. The DNA for the CDR3 is TGTGCCAGCAGTCAGGGGGGGGACCAAGAGACCCAGTACTTC. It yields the protein CASSQGGDQETQYF.

The chain is built from TRBV5-6 and TRBJ2-2; maybe TRBD1 (5 bases). Trimming took 3 bases from V and 0 from J, leaving 12 bases between them. This CDR3 is 16 amino acids long. Germline V gene sequence: CDR1 SGHDT, CDR2 YYEEEE. The CDR3 region is CASSSTAFANTGELFF. The DNA of the CDR3 is TGTGCCAGCAGCTCGACAGCGTTCGCGAACACCGGGGAGCTGTTTTTT.

CDR3 amino acids: CATSRDRDRGYTEAFF. In DNA form, the CDR3 reads TGTGCCACCAGCAGAGACCGGGACAGGGGCTACACTGAAGCTTTCTTT. The genes are TRBV15 and TRBJ1-1, with 10 bases that match TRBD1. The CDR3 has 16 residues. In germline, CDR1 is LNHNV, CDR2 YYDKDF (reference sequence). J lost 3 bases, V lost 0 bases, and 4 bases had no gene match.

This chain uses TRBV27 with TRBJ2-1, with 10 bases identical to TRBD2. The CDR3 loop spans 17 amino acids. Trimming at V came to 3 bases and at J to 4 bases, leaving 9 bases not matched to a gene. From germline, CDR1 is MNHEY and CDR2 SMNVEV (reference sequence). In DNA form, the CDR3 reads TGTGCCAGCAGTTTCGTAGCGGGGGGCCTAGCGTACAATGAGCAGTTCTTC. Its protein product is CASSFVAGGLAYNEQFF.

This chain links TRBV6-6 with TRBJ1-2; D is possibly TRBD1 (5 bases). The CDR3 extends over 12 amino acids. V dropped 7 bases and J dropped 4 bases, with 10 bases sitting between them. CDR1 is MNHNY, CDR2 SVGAGI, per germline (reference sequence). CDR3 coding DNA: TGTGCCAGCACCCAGGGCGGCTATGGCTACACCTTC. Protein: CASTQGGYGYTF.

V gene TRBV6-5 combines with J gene TRBJ1-5, with no clear D. The CDR3 runs 15 residues. From germline, CDR1 is MNHEY and CDR2 SVGAGI. The V end lost 5 bases, the J end lost 9 bases, and 20 bases lay between the germline ends. The CDR3 DNA sequence: TGTGCCAGCAGTAGCCTCGGGATCCCGCGAGGGCCCCAGCATTTT. It specifies CASSSLGIPRGPQHF.

This clone is a singleton in its sample. The chain is built from TRBV7-2 and TRBJ2-3; D may be TRBD2 (6 bases). CDR1 SGHTA and CDR2 FQGNSA come from the germline V gene. This CDR3 comprises 16 residues. Trimming took 4 bases from V and 0 from J, leaving 14 bases between them. The CDR3 nucleotides read TGTGCCAGCAGCTCCGCCGGGACTCGGAGCACAGATACGCAGTATTTT. It translates to CASSSAGTRSTDTQYF.

The chain recombines TRBV5-1 with TRBJ1-4; 12 bases map to TRBD1. The CDR3 is made up of 14 amino acids. Germline V lookup: CDR1 SGHRS, CDR2 YFSETQ. J lost 8 bases, V lost 4 bases, and 3 bases had no gene match. The CDR3 loop is CASSGDRGQEKLFF. CDR3 nucleotide sequence: TGCGCCAGCAGCGGGGACAGGGGGCAAGAAAAACTGTTTTTT.

This chain connects TRBV19 to TRBJ1-4, with D maybe TRBD1 (6 bases). Between the trimmed V and J ends, which lost 9 bases and 5 bases, there was a span of 19 bases. The CDR3 is 15 residues long. The germline CDR1 and CDR2 sequences are LNHDA and SQIVND (reference sequence). The CDR3 DNA reads TGTGCCAGCAGAACCCCGGGACACAGAAATGAAAAACTGTTTTTT. Amino acid sequence: CASRTPGHRNEKLFF.

V is TRBV5-1 and J is TRBJ2-7, with 9 bases fitting TRBD1. CDR1 and CDR2 from the germline V gene are SGHRS and YFSETQ. V gave up 4 bases and J gave up 3 bases; unmatched junction bases: 11. The CDR3 consists of 16 residues. In nucleotides, the CDR3 is TGCGCCAGCAGCGTTGTATCGGGACAGGGATTCTACGAGCAGTACTTC. Its translation is CASSVVSGQGFYEQYF.

The chain joins TRBV5-5 to TRBJ1-2; a possible D gene is TRBD1 (5 bases). The germline CDR1 and CDR2 sequences are SGHKS and YYEKEE (reference sequence). V lost 5 bases to trimming and J lost 4 bases, with 12 bases between them. There are 13 residues in the CDR3. CDR3 DNA: TGTGCCAGCAGTCGAGACAGCATCTATGGCTACACCTTC. This translates into CASSRDSIYGYTF.

This clone was observed once. This sequence joins TRBV5-5 and TRBJ2-7; the match to TRBD1 covers 9 bases. The CDR3 has 14 residues. The V gene end was trimmed by 4 bases and the J gene end by 7 bases; junction bases not matched to a gene: 9. The germline CDR1 and CDR2 sequences are SGHKS and YYEKEE (reference sequence). The chain's CDR3 is CASSLWTGEDEQYF. The DNA for the CDR3 is TGTGCCAGCAGCCTTTGGACAGGGGAAGATGAGCAGTACTTC.